The entry below gives a single T cell receptor (beta chain) sequence along with its context. Trimming cost V 1 base and J 4 bases, with 13 bases left between them. This CDR3 contains 16 residues. Germline V gene data show CDR1 as SGHTA and CDR2 as FQGNSA. Source study methods: Reference gene primer amplification gave estimated nucleated cell counts. Produced via immunoSEQ multiplex PCR; TCRdb's table is partial and in-frame only. The DNA was the basis for D and trimming; V, J and clone size are from that table. The data show about 140,000 clones, with around 80% seen just once and around 13% held by the top ten. The data were obtained in a study of blood T cell repertoires in COVID-19. As for the study in general: Samples representing acute and convalescent COVID-19 were sourced from the United States, Italy and Spain. T cells, B-cell-depleted T cells, or PBMCs supplied cDNA or gDNA.

Sequenced: peripheral blood. This chain uses TRBV7-2 with TRBJ2-2; possible D gene TRBD1, 5 bases. This TCR came from a man older than 75 with acute or convalescent COVID-19. CDR3 amino acids: CASSLVGRAPTGELFF. CDR3 sequence (DNA): TGTGCCAGCAGCTTAGTGGGCAGGGCCCCCACCGGGGAGCTGTTTTTT.